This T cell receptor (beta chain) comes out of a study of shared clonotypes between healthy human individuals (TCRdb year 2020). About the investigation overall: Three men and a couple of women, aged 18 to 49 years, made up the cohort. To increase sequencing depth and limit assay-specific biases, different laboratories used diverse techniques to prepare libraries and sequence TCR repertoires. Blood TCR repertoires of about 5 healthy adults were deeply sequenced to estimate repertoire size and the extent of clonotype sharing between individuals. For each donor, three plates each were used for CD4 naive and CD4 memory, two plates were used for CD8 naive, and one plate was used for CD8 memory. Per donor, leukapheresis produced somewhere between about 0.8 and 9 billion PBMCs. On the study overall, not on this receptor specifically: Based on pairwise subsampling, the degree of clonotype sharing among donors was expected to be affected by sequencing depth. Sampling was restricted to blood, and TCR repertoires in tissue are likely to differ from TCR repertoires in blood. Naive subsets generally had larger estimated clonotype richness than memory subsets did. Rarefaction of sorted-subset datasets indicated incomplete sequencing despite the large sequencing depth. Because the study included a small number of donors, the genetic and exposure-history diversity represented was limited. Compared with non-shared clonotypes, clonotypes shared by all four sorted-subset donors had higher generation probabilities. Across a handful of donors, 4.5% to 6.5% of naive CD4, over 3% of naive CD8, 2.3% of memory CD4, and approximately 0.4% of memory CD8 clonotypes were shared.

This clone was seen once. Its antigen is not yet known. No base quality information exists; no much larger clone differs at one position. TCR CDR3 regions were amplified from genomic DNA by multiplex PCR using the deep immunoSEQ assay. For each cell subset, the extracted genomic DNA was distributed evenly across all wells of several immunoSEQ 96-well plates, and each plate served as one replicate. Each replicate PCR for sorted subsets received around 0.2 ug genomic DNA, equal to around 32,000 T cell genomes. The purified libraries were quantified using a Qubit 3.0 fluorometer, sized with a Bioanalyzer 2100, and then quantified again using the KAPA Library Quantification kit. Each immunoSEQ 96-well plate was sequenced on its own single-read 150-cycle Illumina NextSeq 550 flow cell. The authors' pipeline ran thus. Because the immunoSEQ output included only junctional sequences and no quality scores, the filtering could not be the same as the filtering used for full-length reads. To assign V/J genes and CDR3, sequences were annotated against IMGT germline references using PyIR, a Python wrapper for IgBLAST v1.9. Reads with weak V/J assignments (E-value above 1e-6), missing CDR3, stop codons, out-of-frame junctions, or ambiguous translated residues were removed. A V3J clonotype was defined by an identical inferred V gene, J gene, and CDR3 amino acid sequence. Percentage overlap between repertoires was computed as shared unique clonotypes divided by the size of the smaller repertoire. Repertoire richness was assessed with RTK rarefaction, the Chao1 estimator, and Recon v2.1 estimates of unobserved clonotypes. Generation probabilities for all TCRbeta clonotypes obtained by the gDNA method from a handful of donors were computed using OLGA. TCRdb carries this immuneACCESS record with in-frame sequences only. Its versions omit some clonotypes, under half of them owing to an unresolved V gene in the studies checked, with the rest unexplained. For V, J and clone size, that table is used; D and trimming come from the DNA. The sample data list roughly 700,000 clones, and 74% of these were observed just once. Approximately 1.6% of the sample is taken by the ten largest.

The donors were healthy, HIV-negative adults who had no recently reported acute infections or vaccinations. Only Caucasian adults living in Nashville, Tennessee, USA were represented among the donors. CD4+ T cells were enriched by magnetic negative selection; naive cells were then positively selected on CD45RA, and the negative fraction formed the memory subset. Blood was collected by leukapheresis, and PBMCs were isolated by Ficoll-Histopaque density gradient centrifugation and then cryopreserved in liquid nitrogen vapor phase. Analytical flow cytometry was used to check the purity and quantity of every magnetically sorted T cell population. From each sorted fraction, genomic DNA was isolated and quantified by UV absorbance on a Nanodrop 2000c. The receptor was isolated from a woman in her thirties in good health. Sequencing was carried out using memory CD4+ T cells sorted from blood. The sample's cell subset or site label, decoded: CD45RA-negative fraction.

The DNA sequence is as follows: TGTGCCAGCAGTTCCAGTGAAGGCTACACCTTC. It specifies CASSSSEGYTF. The rearranged chain carries TRBV28 and TRBJ1-2; the D gene identity is not certain. The CDR3 holds 11 amino acids from the cysteine to the phenylalanine. Only the CDR3 part of the read is kept: 33 bases, read in frame from the first base. CDR1 and CDR2 were assigned from the germline V gene as MDHEN and SYDVKM. V is clipped by 4 bases and J by 8 bases, and the sequence between their germline boundaries is 8 bases long.